This T cell receptor (beta chain) came from a study of cytomegalovirus exposure and HLA in healthy donors. Study-wide points: TCR beta sequences reportedly predicted most subjects' HLA-A and HLA-B alleles accurately.

Germline assignment: CDR1 SGHNT and CDR2 YYREEE (reference sequence). This CDR3 region has 14 residues. Trimming left V 1 base short and J 4 bases short, with 11 bases between. PCR amplification relied on 60 Vbeta primers (plus 13 Jbeta primers). Measured with immunoSEQ multiplex PCR; TCRdb has only the in-frame clones, and not every one. The table includes 130,000 to 150,000 clones, roughly 79% detected once. Of note for this clone: No antigen is known for it.

Input material: PBMCs. The chain couples TRBV5-4 to TRBJ2-5, with D possibly TRBD1 on 6 matching bases. The receptor's source is a woman between 55 and 75 years old in good health and CMV-seropositive. CDR3 region: CASSLKQGVETQYF. The CDR3 DNA sequence: TGTGCCAGCAGCTTGAAACAGGGTGTAGAGACCCAGTACTTC. Based on the CDR3 plus reference TRBV5-4 and TRBJ2-5, the full variable domain is ETGVTQSPTHLIKTRGQQVTLRCSSQSGHNTVSWYQQALGQGPQFIFQYYREEENGRGNFPPRFSGLQFPNYSSELNVNALELDDSALYLCASSLKQGVETQYFGPGTRLLVL.